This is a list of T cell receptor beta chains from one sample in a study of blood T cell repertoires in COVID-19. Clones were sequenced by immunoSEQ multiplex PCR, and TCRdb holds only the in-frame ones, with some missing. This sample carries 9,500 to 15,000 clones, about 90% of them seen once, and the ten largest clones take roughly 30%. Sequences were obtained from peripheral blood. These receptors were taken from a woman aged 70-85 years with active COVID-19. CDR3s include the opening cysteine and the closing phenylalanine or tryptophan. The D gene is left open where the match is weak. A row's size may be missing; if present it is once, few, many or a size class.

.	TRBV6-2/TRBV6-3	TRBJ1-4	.	CASSLTPSANEKLFF	TGTGCCAGCAGTTTAACCCCATCGGCTAATGAAAAACTGTTTTTT
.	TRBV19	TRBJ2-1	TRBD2	CASSTGTSAYNEQFF	TGTGCCAGTAGCACCGGGACTAGCGCTTACAATGAGCAGTTCTTC
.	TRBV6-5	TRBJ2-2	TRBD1	CASGYGTGVTGELFF	TGTGCCAGCGGCTACGGGACAGGGGTTACCGGGGAGCTGTTTTTT
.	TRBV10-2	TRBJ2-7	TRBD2	CASSGMTSGIREQYF	TGCGCCAGCAGTGGAATGACTAGCGGGATCAGGGAGCAGTACTTC
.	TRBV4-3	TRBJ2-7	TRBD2	CASSQTLAGAHEQYF	TGCGCCAGCAGCCAAACACTAGCGGGAGCCCACGAGCAGTACTTC
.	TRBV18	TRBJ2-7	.	CASSPILGGEQYF	TGTGCCAGCTCACCTATTTTGGGGGGTGAGCAGTACTTC
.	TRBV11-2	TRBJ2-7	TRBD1	CASSLPGQGTYEQYF	TGTGCCAGCAGCTTACCCGGACAGGGAACCTACGAGCAGTACTTC
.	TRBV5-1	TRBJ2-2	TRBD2	CASSVGLVGTGELFF	TGCGCCAGCAGCGTCGGACTAGTGGGCACCGGGGAGCTGTTTTTT
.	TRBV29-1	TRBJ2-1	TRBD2	CSVESRPSGRAVFNEQFF	TGCAGCGTTGAAAGTCGGCCTAGCGGGAGGGCCGTTTTCAATGAGCAGTTCTTC
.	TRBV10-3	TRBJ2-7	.	CAISEYREYEQYF	TGTGCCATCAGTGAATACAGGGAATACGAGCAGTACTTC
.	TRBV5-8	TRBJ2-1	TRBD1	CASSPGTGVYNEQFF	TGTGCCAGCAGCCCCGGGACAGGGGTTTACAATGAGCAGTTCTTC
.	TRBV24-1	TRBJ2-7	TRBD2	CATSDPSGSSEKQYF	TGTGCCACCAGTGATCCGAGCGGGAGTTCCGAAAAGCAGTACTTC
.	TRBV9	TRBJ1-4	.	CASSQGPTNEKLFF	TGTGCCAGCAGTCAGGGGCCAACTAATGAAAAACTGTTTTTT
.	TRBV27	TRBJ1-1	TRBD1	CASSLSERGLGGSSRNTEAFF	TGTGCCAGCAGTTTATCGGAAAGGGGTTTAGGGGGCAGCTCACGGAACACTGAAGCTTTCTTT
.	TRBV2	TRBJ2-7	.	CASQQGSYEQYF	TGTGCCAGCCAACAGGGCTCCTACGAGCAGTACTTC
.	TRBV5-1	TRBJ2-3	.	CASSLAVGGSTDTQYF	TGCGCCAGCAGCTTGGCCGTGGGGGGAAGCACAGATACGCAGTATTTT
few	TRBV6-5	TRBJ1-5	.	CASSQQEFQPQHF	TGTGCCAGCAGCCAACAGGAATTTCAGCCCCAGCATTTT
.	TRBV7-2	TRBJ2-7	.	CASSLGGWSSYEQYF	TGTGCCAGCAGCTTAGGCGGCTGGTCCTCCTACGAGCAGTACTTC
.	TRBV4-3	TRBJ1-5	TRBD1	CASSQDRTGASNQPQHF	TGCGCCAGCAGCCAAGATCGGACAGGGGCTAGCAATCAGCCCCAGCATTTT
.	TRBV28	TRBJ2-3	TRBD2	CASIVGWGQLAGVWTDTQYF	TGTGCCAGCATAGTAGGATGGGGGCAGCTAGCGGGAGTCTGGACAGATACGCAGTATTTT
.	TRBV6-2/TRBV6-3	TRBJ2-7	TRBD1	CASSYSKGGPGQYEQYF	TGTGCCAGCAGTTACTCGAAAGGGGGCCCAGGGCAGTACGAGCAGTACTTC
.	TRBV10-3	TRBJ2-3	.	CAIRRDGSTDTQYF	TGTGCCATCAGGCGGGACGGAAGCACAGATACGCAGTATTTT
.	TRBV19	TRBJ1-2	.	CASSMRTYGYTF	TGTGCCAGTAGTATGCGCACTTATGGCTACACCTTC
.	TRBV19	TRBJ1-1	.	CASRSSGGGTEAFF	TGTGCCAGTAGATCCAGCGGGGGTGGCACTGAAGCTTTCTTT
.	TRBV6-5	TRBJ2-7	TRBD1	CASSYSGTGVGYEQYF	TGTGCCAGCAGTTACTCGGGGACAGGGGTTGGCTACGAGCAGTACTTC
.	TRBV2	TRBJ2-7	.	CASSEVSNRAYEQYF	TGTGCCAGCAGTGAAGTGAGCAACAGGGCCTACGAGCAGTACTTC
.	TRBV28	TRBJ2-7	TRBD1	CASSKPGQGSVEQYF	TGTGCCAGCAGTAAACCGGGACAGGGATCTGTTGAGCAGTACTTC
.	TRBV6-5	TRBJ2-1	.	CASTPPGPRRDEQFF	TGTGCCAGCACACCCCCGGGCCCAAGGAGGGATGAGCAGTTCTTC
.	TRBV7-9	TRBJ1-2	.	CASSSEPRGSYTF	TGTGCCAGCAGCTCCGAACCACGCGGTAGCTACACCTTC
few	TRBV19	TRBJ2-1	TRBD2	CASSSAGARYNEQFF	TGTGCCAGTAGTTCAGCGGGAGCTCGGTACAATGAGCAGTTCTTC
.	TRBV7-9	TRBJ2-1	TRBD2	CASSLAAGGTNEQFF	TGTGCCAGCAGCTTAGCAGCGGGAGGGACCAATGAGCAGTTCTTC
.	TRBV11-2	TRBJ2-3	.	CASSLGQGRSTDTQYF	TGTGCCAGCAGCTTAGGGCAGGGGCGGAGCACAGATACGCAGTATTTT
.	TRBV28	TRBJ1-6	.	CASSWRSSYNSPLHF	TGTGCCAGCAGTTGGAGGAGCTCCTATAATTCACCCCTCCACTTT
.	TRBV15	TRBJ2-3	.	CATSRARADTQYF	TGTGCCACCAGCAGGGCCCGGGCAGATACGCAGTATTTT
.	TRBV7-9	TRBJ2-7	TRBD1	CASSPPGQGAYEQYF	TGTGCCAGCAGTCCACCGGGACAGGGGGCGTACGAGCAGTACTTC
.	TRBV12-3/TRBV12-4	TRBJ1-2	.	CASSQGYGYTF	TGTGCCAGCTCCCAGGGCTATGGCTACACCTTC
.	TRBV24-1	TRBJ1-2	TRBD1	CATSDMTGVDGYTF	TGTGCCACCAGTGACATGACAGGGGTTGATGGCTACACCTTC
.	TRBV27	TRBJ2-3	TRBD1	CASSQQGSDTQYF	TGTGCCAGCAGTCAACAGGGGTCAGATACGCAGTATTTT
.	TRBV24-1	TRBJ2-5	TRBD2	CATSAGAGEALQGTQYF	TGTGCCACCAGTGCGGGTGCGGGAGAGGCACTACAAGGAACCCAGTACTTC
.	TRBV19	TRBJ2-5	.	CASSIGGSETQYF	TGTGCCAGTAGTATCGGTGGTTCGGAGACCCAGTACTTC